The 30 T cell receptor beta chains below all came from one sample that was sequenced in a study of blood T cells in healthy people across ages. For the second PCR, which ran for about 7 to 12 cycles, a sample-barcoded 5' primer and a J-beta primer mix were used. TCRdb passed the 5' RACE reads through MiXCR, listing each CDR3 protein once. Of more than 650,000 distinct CDR3 sequences listed, roughly 50% were seen once; the top ten hold about two fifths. The sequenced material came from blood. These receptors originate from a man older than 75 in good health.

The CDR3 spells CASKGAPTNEKLFF. Written as DNA, the CDR3 is TGTGCCAGCAAAGGGGCACCAACTAATGAAAAACTGTTTTTT. V and J are TRBV28 and TRBJ1-4; TRBD1 might be the D (5 bases). The germline V gene has CDR1 MDHEN and CDR2 SYDVKM. Trimming stripped 7 bases from V and 0 bases from J, with 9 bases between. The CDR3 extends over 14 amino acids. Looking up the rest from reference TRBV28 and TRBJ1-4 gives the full variable domain: DVKVTQSSRYLVKRTGEKVFLECVQDMDHENMFWYRQDPGLGLRLIYFSYDVKMKEKGDIPEGYSVSREKKERFSLILESASTNQTSMYLCASKGAPTNEKLFFGSGTQLSVL.

The V gene is TRBV29-1, the J gene TRBJ2-7; TRBD2 is a possible D gene (5 bases). V dropped 6 bases and J dropped 2 bases, with 14 bases sitting between them. In germline, CDR1 is SQVTM, CDR2 ANQGSEA. The CDR3 totals 13 residues. The DNA of the CDR3 is TGCAGCGTCGTCCGGGATAACACCTACGAGCAGTACTTC. As protein: CSVVRDNTYEQYF.

This chain links TRBV3-1 with TRBJ1-2; 8 bases line up with TRBD1. Germline trimming cut 3 bases from V and 8 bases from J; bases unmatched to any gene: 11. From germline, CDR1 is LGHDT and CDR2 YNNKEL (reference sequence). CDR3 length: 15 residues. CDR3 coding DNA: TGTGCCAGCAGCCAGTTGGGACAGGCTCCACAGGGCTACACCTTC. This gives the protein CASSQLGQAPQGYTF.

This clonotype has more than one count but fewer than ten. This rearrangement joins TRBV12-3 or TRBV12-4 to TRBJ2-1, with D possibly matching TRBD1 (6 bases). The CDR3 extends over 13 amino acids. Trimming shortened V by 4 bases and J by 13 bases, and 17 bases separated the two germline ends. The chain's CDR3 is CASSSMVDSPQFF. DNA for the CDR3: TGTGCCAGCAGTTCGATGGTGGACAGTCCACAGTTCTTC.

This chain joins TRBV11-3 and TRBJ2-5; D might be TRBD2 (5 bases). Trimming stripped 1 base from V and 5 bases from J, with 11 bases between. CDR3 length: 14 amino acids. CDR1 and CDR2 (germline): SGHNT, YENEEA. CDR3 protein: CASSLGRWEETQYF. In DNA, the CDR3 is TGTGCCAGCAGCTTAGGACGATGGGAGGAGACCCAGTACTTC.

The J gene is TRBJ1-2, the V gene TRBV6-1; 9 nucleotides align to TRBD1. The V gene end was trimmed by 6 bases and the J gene end by 8 bases; junction bases not matched to a gene: 7. Germline lookup yields CDR1 MNHNS and CDR2 SASEGT. The CDR3 contains 13 residues. The CDR3, as DNA: TGTGCCAGCAGCCGGGACAGGGAGGGCGGCTACACCTTC. Translation gives CASSRDREGGYTF.

This chain connects TRBV7-9 to TRBJ1-5; TRBD1 is a possible D gene (5 bases). Germline loops: CDR1 SEHNR, CDR2 FQNEAQ (reference sequence). The ends were cut back, 1 base at V and 3 bases at J, with 16 bases in the middle. The CDR3 sequence is 17 residues long. The CDR3 region has the DNA TGTGCCAGCAGCTTAGGCCAGGGAACATTTTCCAATCAGCCCCAGCATTTT. Protein: CASSLGQGTFSNQPQHF.

V is TRBV5-1 and J is TRBJ1-1; D is undetermined. Germline CDR1 and CDR2: SGHRS and YFSETQ. The CDR3 contains 15 residues. V lost 2 bases to trimming and J lost 1 base, with 12 bases between them. This CDR3 reads CASSFVHRGNTEAFF. The CDR3 bases are TGCGCCAGCAGCTTTGTACATCGAGGGAACACTGAAGCTTTCTTT.

This clonotype has more than one count but fewer than ten. V usage is TRBV27 and J usage is TRBJ2-1; 9 bases map to TRBD1. The V gene end was trimmed by 5 bases and the J gene end by 5 bases; junction bases not matched to a gene: 4. The CDR3 contains 14 residues. CDR1 MNHEY and CDR2 SMNVEV come from the germline V gene (reference sequence). In nucleotides, the CDR3 is TGTGCCAGCAGTCCCCGGGACAGGGACAATGAGCAGTTCTTC. This encodes CASSPRDRDNEQFF.

V is TRBV7-2 and J is TRBJ2-5; 11 bases line up with TRBD2. CDR1 is SGHTA, CDR2 FQGNSA, per germline. The CDR3 sequence is 17 residues long. V gave up 0 bases and J gave up 11 bases; unmatched junction bases: 14. CDR3 sequence: CASSLAASGRIYNEQYF. The CDR3 DNA reads as TGTGCCAGCAGCTTAGCGGCTAGCGGGAGGATATACAATGAGCAGTACTTC.

The rearrangement joins TRBV19 to TRBJ1-1, with D possibly matching TRBD1 (5 bases). Germline V gene data show CDR1 as LNHDA and CDR2 as SQIVND (reference sequence). V was shortened by 9 bases and J by 1 base, with 12 bases between the two germline ends. This CDR3 has 13 residues. CDR3 amino acids: CASNPGTNTEAFF. The CDR3 DNA reads TGTGCCAGCAATCCTGGGACGAACACTGAAGCTTTCTTT. The whole variable domain, filled in from reference TRBV19 and TRBJ1-1, reads DGGITQSPKYLFRKEGQNVTLSCEQNLNHDAMYWYRQDPGQGLRLIYYSQIVNDFQKGDIAEGYSVSREKKESFPLTVTSAQKNPTAFYLCASNPGTNTEAFFGQGTRLTVV.

The chain is built from TRBV4-2 and TRBJ2-7, with D uncertain. The germline CDR1 and CDR2 sequences are LGHNA and YNFKEQ. CDR3 length: 15 amino acids. V lost 0 bases to trimming and J lost 3 bases, with 12 bases between them. CDR3 residues: CASSQDLGYIYEQYF. The CDR3 region has the DNA TGTGCCAGCAGCCAAGATTTGGGCTACATCTACGAGCAGTACTTC.

A remark on this clonotype: One junction end does not reproduce the germline sequence, and a read error may be involved. V and J are TRBV7-2 and TRBJ2-7; 11 nucleotides agree with TRBD2. The germline gives CDR1 SGHTA, CDR2 FQGNSA. The CDR3 has 15 residues. The chain's CDR3 is CASSQLAGASSEQYF. CDR3 nucleotides: TGTGCCAGCAGCCAACTAGCGGGAGCGTCCTCCGAGCAGTACTTC.

Details on this clonotype: This may come from a read error, since a much larger clone is one base off. The genes are TRBV29-1 and TRBJ1-2; D ambiguous. Germline CDR1 SQVTM, CDR2 ANQGSEA. The CDR3 contains 13 residues. The CDR3 DNA is TGCAGCGTTGGGGGAGACCCGGCCTATGGCCACACCTTC. As protein: CSVGGDPAYGHTF.

This clonotype occurred a few times. The gene calls are TRBV6-2 or TRBV6-3 and TRBJ1-6; no clear D. The germline V gene has CDR1 MNHEY and CDR2 SVGEGT. With 6 bases removed from V and 7 bases from J, the gap between germline ends came to 13 bases. This CDR3 comprises 14 residues. This CDR3 is CASRRPVQNSPLHF. CDR3 DNA: TGTGCCAGCAGGAGGCCGGTCCAAAATTCACCCCTCCACTTT.

The rearrangement links TRBV12-5 to TRBJ2-1, with TRBD1 identical over 8 bases. The germline V gene has CDR1 LGHNT and CDR2 FRNRAP. J was trimmed by 3 bases and V by 6 bases; bases with no gene match: 7. The CDR3 covers 15 residues. The CDR3 nucleotides read TGTGCTAGTGGCTTAAGACAGGGGCACTACAATGAGCAGTTCTTC. The encoded protein is CASGLRQGHYNEQFF.

The sample holds a few counts of this clonotype. The chain has TRBV3-1 and TRBJ1-1; no firm D call. Germline CDR1 reads LGHDT; CDR2 reads YNNKEL (reference sequence). This CDR3 is 14 amino acids long. Trimming cost V 1 base and J 6 bases, with 12 bases left between them. The CDR3 spells CASSQAGNGAEAFF. CDR3 bases: TGTGCCAGCAGCCAAGCGGGTAATGGGGCTGAAGCTTTCTTT.

This clonotype was picked up a small number of times. This sequence joins TRBV12-3 or TRBV12-4 and TRBJ2-1, with D possibly matching TRBD2 (6 bases). CDR3 length equals 13 residues. Trimming cost V 7 bases and J 9 bases, with 16 bases left between them. The CDR3 DNA reads TGTGCCAGCATTTCTGACCTGGGAGGTGAGCAGTTCTTC. This codes for CASISDLGGEQFF.

This clonotype was counted many times. The chain carries TRBV27 and TRBJ2-5, with 9 bases identical to TRBD2. V lost 6 bases, J lost 4 bases, and 12 bases stayed unmatched. The CDR3 runs to 16 residues. Germline CDR1 is MNHEY and CDR2 is SMNVEV (reference sequence). The CDR3: CASRTVSGSRAETQYF. For the CDR3, the DNA is TGTGCCAGCAGAACAGTTAGCGGGAGCCGGGCAGAGACCCAGTACTTC.

A few counts support this clonotype. Sequence at one end of the junction differs from germline and may be a read error. The V call is TRBV15, the J call TRBJ2-4; D possibly uses TRBD1 or TRBD2 (5 bases each). The DNA matches TRBJ2-7 better at its end, which makes the J call doubtful. The germline V gene has CDR1 LNHNV and CDR2 YYDKDF (reference sequence). This CDR3 comprises 15 residues. The CDR3, as DNA: TGTGCTACCAGCAGGGAGCGAGGTTTTCACTACGAGCAGTACTTC. Translating gives CATSRERGFHYEQYF.

A remark on this clonotype: The germline gene is not matched at one end of the junction; a read error may be the cause. The chain couples TRBV12-5 to TRBJ2-7; D remains unclear. The CDR3 covers 13 residues. Germline values: CDR1 LGHNT, CDR2 FRNRAP. The CDR3 DNA is TGTGCTAGTGGTTCTAGTCCCTCCTACAAGCAGTACTTC. This sequence encodes CASGSSPSYKQYF.

CDR3 amino acids: CASSQATPLLGGEEELFF. The CDR3 DNA follows: TGCGCCAGCAGCCAAGCGACCCCCCTCCTGGGGGGGGAGGAGGAGCTGTTTTTT. The rearrangement uses TRBV4-1 and TRBJ2-2; 7 bases map to TRBD2. The CDR3 runs to 18 residues. Germline V gives CDR1 MGHRA, CDR2 YSYEKL. J was trimmed by 10 bases and V by 1 base; bases with no gene match: 18.

A few counts support this clonotype. J is TRBJ1-5 and V is TRBV5-1; possibly TRBD1 for D (6 bases). The germline V gene encodes CDR1 SGHRS and CDR2 YFSETQ. The CDR3 loop spans 16 amino acids. V was pared by 4 bases and J by 0 bases, with 14 bases between. The chain's CDR3 is CASSLEGGLSNQPQHF. The CDR3 DNA sequence: TGCGCCAGCAGCCTTGAGGGGGGTCTTAGCAATCAGCCCCAGCATTTT.

The chain is built from TRBV11-2 and TRBJ2-3; D possibly corresponds to TRBD2 (5 bases). The V gene lost 8 bases and the J gene lost 14 bases, with 26 bases spanning the gap. CDR1 SGHAT and CDR2 FQNNGV come from the germline V gene. CDR3 size: 14 residues. CDR3 region: CASRLQGLGRDAYF. The DNA for the CDR3 is TGTGCCAGCCGACTTCAAGGACTGGGCAGAGACGCGTATTTT.

This clonotype has only a few counts. This sequence joins TRBV29-1 and TRBJ2-5, with TRBD2 as a possible D gene (7 bases). CDR1 and CDR2 from the germline V gene are SQVTM and ANQGSEA. V was shortened by 4 bases and J by 4 bases, with 13 bases between the two germline ends. The CDR3 loop spans 13 amino acids. Here the CDR3 DNA reads TGCAGCGTTGGAGAGGGAGGGGGAGAGACCCAGTACTTC. It yields the protein CSVGEGGGETQYF.

This clonotype has only one observation. This chain connects TRBV6-5 to TRBJ2-1; 10 bases line up with TRBD2. The CDR3 sequence is 15 residues long. V was pared by 7 bases and J by 9 bases, with 12 bases of the junction left unmatched. CDR1 and CDR2 (germline): MNHEY, SVGAGI. The CDR3 loop is CASKGASGRLSEQFF. As DNA, the CDR3 is TGTGCCAGCAAAGGAGCTAGCGGGAGATTAAGTGAGCAGTTCTTC.

Only a few counts were recorded for this clonotype. The gene calls are TRBV20-1 and TRBJ2-3; no reliable D call. Germline values: CDR1 DFQATT, CDR2 SNEGSKA (reference sequence). CDR3 length: 13 residues. V lost 6 bases and J 14 bases, leaving 24 bases between the germline ends. CDR3 sequence (DNA): TGCAGTGCGCTCCCGGCGCCTCACAGATACGCGTATTTT. Protein product: CSALPAPHRYAYF.

This clonotype appeared many times. This rearrangement joins TRBV7-2 to TRBJ2-7; maybe TRBD2 (6 bases). CDR3 length equals 12 residues. The germline V gene has CDR1 SGHTA and CDR2 FQGNSA. V was pared by 1 base and J by 9 bases, with 10 bases between. The CDR3 loop reads CASSLVGGGQYF. The CDR3, as DNA: TGTGCCAGCAGCTTAGTGGGGGGAGGGCAGTACTTC.

The chain joins TRBV6-6 to TRBJ2-7; TRBD1 matches 7 bases. The CDR3 contains 14 residues. CDR1 MNHNY and CDR2 SVGAGI come from the germline V gene (reference sequence). The V gene end was trimmed by 6 bases and the J gene end by 2 bases; junction bases not matched to a gene: 7. The CDR3 is CASRQQGIAYEQYF. The CDR3 DNA reads as TGTGCCAGCAGGCAACAGGGGATCGCCTACGAGCAGTACTTC.

The chain recombines TRBV10-2 with TRBJ2-1, with TRBD2 matching 11 bases. The germline CDR1 and CDR2 sequences are WSHSY and SAAADI. The CDR3 has 14 residues. V shed 6 bases, J shed 9 bases, and the junction held 7 bases outside the gene matches. CDR3 DNA: TGCGCCAGCAGAGATAGCGGGAGGGCCACTGAGCAGTTCTTC. It is translated as CASRDSGRATEQFF.